What follows are 30 T cell receptor beta chains derived from one specimen sequenced in a study of cytomegalovirus exposure and HLA in healthy donors. PCR primers comprised 60 Vbeta and 13 Jbeta primers. Assay: immunoSEQ multiplex PCR; the TCRdb copy retains only in-frame clones and omits some. This sample yields 100,000 to 150,000 clones, of which approximately 84% are seen a single time; 0.2% to 0.3% belongs to the top ten. Material: PBMCs. These receptors were obtained from a man aged 45-60 years in good health and CMV-seronegative.

The chain has TRBV9 and TRBJ2-3, with D possibly matching TRBD1 (6 bases). This CDR3 is 14 amino acids long. V lost 3 bases to trimming and J lost 4 bases, with 12 bases between them. The germline gives CDR1 SGDLS, CDR2 YYNGEE. CDR3 amino acids: CASSAFPGADTQYF. CDR3 sequence (DNA): TGTGCCAGCAGCGCTTTCCCAGGGGCAGATACGCAGTATTTT.

This chain joins TRBV7-2 and TRBJ1-1; D possibly corresponds to TRBD1 (5 bases). The CDR3 sequence is 14 residues long. V was cut by 5 bases and J by 2 bases, with 12 bases left in between. Germline CDR1 SGHTA, CDR2 FQGNSA. Here the CDR3 reads CASSPGRGNTEAFF. CDR3 DNA sequence: TGTGCCAGCAGCCCGGGGAGGGGAAACACTGAAGCTTTCTTT.

The chain links TRBV28 to TRBJ2-3, with TRBD2 identical over 9 bases. Germline V CDR1 and CDR2: MDHEN, SYDVKM. The ends lost 2 bases at V and 0 bases at J; junction bases unmatched: 3. CDR3 size: 16 residues. Here the CDR3 reads CASSLRLAASTDTQYF. CDR3 nucleotide sequence: TGTGCCAGCAGTTTACGACTAGCGGCTAGCACAGATACGCAGTATTTT.

V is TRBV6-5 and J is TRBJ1-6; D is unclear. V was cut by 5 bases and J by 7 bases, with 12 bases left in between. CDR1 and CDR2 (germline): MNHEY, SVGAGI. This CDR3 comprises 14 residues. CDR3 DNA: TGTGCCAGCAGTCGGGAGTTGGGGAATTCACCCCTCCACTTT. It translates to CASSRELGNSPLHF.

The CDR3 spells CASKPSGGNQPQHF. In nucleotides, the CDR3 is TGTGCCAGCAAACCCTCGGGGGGTAATCAGCCCCAGCATTTT. This rearrangement joins TRBV6-5 to TRBJ1-5, with D possibly TRBD1 on 5 matching bases. The germline CDR1 and CDR2 sequences are MNHEY and SVGAGI. Between the trimmed V and J ends, which lost 7 bases and 4 bases, there was a span of 14 bases. The CDR3 runs to 14 residues.

The chain uses TRBV5-6 and TRBJ1-2; D is uncertain. Germline CDR1 SGHDT, CDR2 YYEEEE. The CDR3 spans 13 residues. The V and J ends lost 2 bases and 7 bases respectively, with 12 bases between them. The CDR3 loop reads CASSFGGSRGYTF. CDR3 DNA: TGTGCCAGCAGCTTTGGAGGGTCCCGTGGCTACACCTTC.

V is TRBV27 and J is TRBJ2-7, with no clear D. V was pared by 2 bases and J by 2 bases, with 7 bases between. The CDR3 is 13 residues long. The germline gives CDR1 MNHEY, CDR2 SMNVEV (reference sequence). The CDR3 region has the DNA TGTGCCAGCAGTTTACGGGTTCCCTACGAGCAGTACTTC. Residues: CASSLRVPYEQYF.

This chain uses TRBV28 with TRBJ1-2; TRBD1 agrees at 10 bases. The junction had 8 bases not matched to a gene; V was cut back by 8 bases and J by 2 bases. The CDR3 covers 15 residues. In germline, CDR1 is MDHEN, CDR2 SYDVKM. CDR3 DNA: TGTGCCAGCGGCGCTTTGACAGGGGGCAACTATGGCTACACCTTC. It is translated as CASGALTGGNYGYTF.

J is TRBJ2-7 and V is TRBV11-3; no clear D. V dropped 1 base and J dropped 2 bases, with 12 bases sitting between them. This CDR3 is built from 15 residues. Germline CDR1 SGHNT, CDR2 YENEEA. This CDR3 reads CASSLANKLTYEQYF. CDR3 DNA sequence: TGTGCCAGCAGCTTAGCAAATAAGCTGACCTACGAGCAGTACTTC.

The chain employs TRBV6-5 and TRBJ2-1, with a possible D match to TRBD1 (6 bases). The CDR3 length is 14 residues. The germline gives CDR1 MNHEY, CDR2 SVGAGI. V lost 6 bases and J lost 8, with 17 bases in between. The CDR3 DNA is TGTGCCAGCAGCCCGCAGGGGTTGACGGATGAGCAGTTCTTC. Translated: CASSPQGLTDEQFF.

This sequence joins TRBV27 and TRBJ1-2, with 9 bases that match TRBD1. The V gene's germline CDR1 is MNHEY and CDR2 SMNVEV (reference sequence). V trimming: 5 bases; J trimming: 10 bases; junction bases outside the gene matches: 5. There are 12 residues in the CDR3. In DNA, the CDR3 is TGTGCCAGCAGTCCCGGACAGGGGCACTACACCTTC. It yields the protein CASSPGQGHYTF.

The chain combines TRBV29-1 with TRBJ1-1; 9 positions match TRBD1. Germline V gene sequence: CDR1 SQVTM, CDR2 ANQGSEA. The CDR3 length is 11 residues. The junction had 7 bases not matched to a gene; V was cut back by 6 bases and J by 11 bases. Written as DNA, the CDR3 is TGCAGCGTACAAGGGACAGGGATCGCTTTCTTT. This encodes CSVQGTGIAFF.

This sequence joins TRBV14 and TRBJ2-3; 13 bases agree with TRBD2. This CDR3 has 20 amino acids. The V gene end was trimmed by 0 bases and the J gene end by 2 bases; junction bases not matched to a gene: 11. The germline CDR1 and CDR2 sequences are SGHDN and FVKESK. This chain's CDR3 is CASSQDFTSGRALDTDTQYF. The CDR3 DNA follows: TGTGCCAGCAGCCAAGATTTCACTAGCGGGAGGGCCCTCGACACAGATACGCAGTATTTT.

The V call is TRBV10-3, the J call TRBJ1-4; D ambiguous. The germline gives CDR1 ENHRY, CDR2 SYGVKD. CDR3 size: 11 residues. With 11 bases removed from V and 8 bases from J, the gap between germline ends came to 12 bases. Here the CDR3 reads CAARGDEKLFF. As DNA, the CDR3 is TGTGCCGCGCGCGGTGACGAAAAACTGTTTTTT.

The chain uses TRBV7-3 and TRBJ2-3; 8 positions match TRBD2. J gave up 6 bases and V 7 bases, and 12 bases lay outside the gene matches. The CDR3 runs to 15 residues. In germline, CDR1 is SGHTA, CDR2 FQGTGA. Here the CDR3 reads CASTHQAGGRDTQYF. Here the CDR3 DNA reads TGTGCCAGCACCCATCAGGCGGGGGGCAGGGATACGCAGTATTTT.

V is TRBV5-4 and J is TRBJ2-3, with 8 bases aligning to TRBD2. V was pared by 3 bases and J by 6 bases, with 9 bases of the junction left unmatched. The CDR3 extends over 15 amino acids. CDR1 SGHNT and CDR2 YYREEE come from the germline V gene (reference sequence). The CDR3 reads CASSSRAGADDTQYF. In nucleotides, the CDR3 is TGTGCCAGCAGCTCTAGAGCGGGGGCCGACGATACGCAGTATTTT.

The chain combines TRBV5-4 with TRBJ2-5; D gene uncertain. V was clipped by 0 bases and J by 5 bases, with 11 bases between them. CDR1 and CDR2 (germline): SGHNT, YYREEE (reference sequence). CDR3 length: 14 residues. The CDR3 sequence is CASSLEVSSETQYF. In DNA form, the CDR3 reads TGTGCCAGCAGCTTGGAGGTTAGCAGCGAGACCCAGTACTTC.

This clone came up once. J is TRBJ1-2 and V is TRBV6-7, with 10 nucleotides matching TRBD1. TRBV6-7 is recorded as an ORF, its role being uncertain. The J segment lost 4 bases and the V segment lost 3 bases, leaving 5 bases of the junction unmatched. The CDR3 is 15 residues long. CDR3 loop: CASSYVGTGVYGYTF. CDR3 DNA: TGTGCCAGCAGTTATGTTGGGACAGGGGTCTATGGCTACACCTTC.

This chain uses TRBV5-1 with TRBJ1-2; the D gene is possibly TRBD1 (5 bases). V lost 0 bases to trimming and J lost 7 bases, with 7 bases between them. Germline values: CDR1 SGHRS, CDR2 YFSETQ. The CDR3 runs to 12 residues. CDR3 bases: TGCGCCAGCAGCTTGGACAGGTCTGGCTACACCTTC. Its protein product is CASSLDRSGYTF. Variable domain in full (rest from reference TRBV5-1 and TRBJ1-2): KAGVTQTPRYLIKTRGQQVTLSCSPISGHRSVSWYQQTPGQGLQFLFEYFSETQRNKGNFPGRFSGRQFSNSRSEMNVSTLELGDSALYLCASSLDRSGYTFGSGTRLTVV.

This clone was recorded only once. The chain uses TRBV30 and TRBJ2-5, with D tentatively TRBD1 (6 bases). V lost 5 bases and J 5 bases, leaving 15 bases between the germline ends. The germline CDR1 and CDR2 sequences are GTSNPN and SVGIG (reference sequence). CDR3 length: 13 residues. CDR3 amino acids: CAWAQQGSETQYF. The CDR3 region has the DNA TGTGCCTGGGCGCAACAGGGATCGGAGACCCAGTACTTC.

This clone was detected a few times. Written as DNA, the CDR3 is TGCGCCAGCAGCCTGCGTTGGGGCTTTTCCAACACTGAAGCTTTCTTT. As protein: CASSLRWGFSNTEAFF. The chain joins TRBV5-1 to TRBJ1-1; a weak D match, TRBD1 (5 bases). The CDR3 is 16 residues long. Germline V gives CDR1 SGHRS, CDR2 YFSETQ. V dropped 4 bases and J dropped 2 bases, with 18 bases sitting between them.

Only one count was recorded for this clone. V is TRBV13 and J is TRBJ2-7; 11 bases fit TRBD2. This CDR3 region has 14 residues. Trimming cost V 6 bases and J 6 bases; bases outside gene matches: 7. CDR1 and CDR2 from the germline V gene are PRHDT and FYEKMQ (reference sequence). The CDR3 DNA reads TGTGCCAGCAGTTCCGGGACTAGCGGTGGCGAGCAGTACTTC. This sequence encodes CASSSGTSGGEQYF.

The J gene is TRBJ2-2, the V gene TRBV9; D is possibly TRBD2 (6 bases). Germline CDR1 and CDR2: SGDLS and YYNGEE. The CDR3 consists of 14 residues. Trimming stripped 0 bases from V and 4 bases from J, with 7 bases between. CDR3 amino acids: CASSVGGATGELFF. CDR3 in DNA: TGTGCCAGCAGCGTAGGCGGGGCCACCGGGGAGCTGTTTTTT.

The chain joins TRBV7-9 to TRBJ1-2, with D unresolved. V was clipped by 0 bases and J by 6 bases, with 20 bases between them. The CDR3 loop spans 17 amino acids. The germline V gene encodes CDR1 SEHNR and CDR2 FQNEAQ (reference sequence). In DNA form, the CDR3 reads TGTGCCAGCAGCTTAGCTGGTGTGGGTGCTTCGGGGAATGGCTACACCTTC. It specifies CASSLAGVGASGNGYTF.

The J gene is TRBJ1-3, the V gene TRBV28, with TRBD1 identical over 12 bases. Germline trimming cut 2 bases from V and 4 bases from J; bases unmatched to any gene: 12. The CDR3 contains 19 residues. CDR1 MDHEN and CDR2 SYDVKM come from the germline V gene. In DNA form, the CDR3 reads TGTGCCAGCAGTTTAGTGCCCCCCGGGACAGGGGGCGGAGGAAACACCATATATTTT. Its protein is CASSLVPPGTGGGGNTIYF.

The V call is TRBV15, the J call TRBJ1-2; D unclear. V gave up 0 bases and J gave up 2 bases, with 16 bases separating them. The CDR3 totals 17 residues. CDR1 is LNHNV, CDR2 YYDKDF, per germline (reference sequence). The CDR3, as DNA: TGTGCCACCAGCAGAGAGGGAGGAAGGGCCCTGAACTATGGCTACACCTTC. Residues: CATSREGGRALNYGYTF.

V usage is TRBV29-1 and J usage is TRBJ2-7; TRBD1 matches 7 bases. The ends lost 7 bases at V and 2 bases at J; junction bases unmatched: 5. Looked up from germline, CDR1 is SQVTM and CDR2 is ANQGSEA. This CDR3 spans 12 amino acids. CDR3 sequence: CSGTGTAYEQYF. In DNA, the CDR3 is TGCAGCGGAACGGGGACAGCCTACGAGCAGTACTTC.

The V gene is TRBV28, the J gene TRBJ2-7; possible D gene TRBD2, 6 bases. There are 13 residues in the CDR3. Germline CDR1 reads MDHEN; CDR2 reads SYDVKM. V lost 6 bases and J 2 bases, leaving 11 bases between the germline ends. The CDR3 region has the DNA TGTGCCAGCAGGGGACTCCTTACCTACGAGCAGTACTTC. This translates into CASRGLLTYEQYF.

The chain uses TRBV6-5 and TRBJ2-1; tentative D call: TRBD1 (6 bases). CDR1 and CDR2 from the germline V gene are MNHEY and SVGAGI. V was pared by 2 bases and J by 4 bases, with 15 bases between. This CDR3 spans 16 amino acids. The DNA of the CDR3 is TGTGCCAGCAGTTACCCCCCAACAGGGAAATACAATGAGCAGTTCTTC. Protein: CASSYPPTGKYNEQFF.

The rearrangement links TRBV19 to TRBJ1-5; D perhaps matches TRBD1 (5 bases). Trimming removed 3 bases from V and 7 bases from J, with 16 bases in between. This CDR3 has 15 residues. The germline gives CDR1 LNHDA, CDR2 SQIVND (reference sequence). The CDR3 nucleotides are TGTGCCAGTAGTATGGCAAGAGGGGAGGGACAGCCCCAGCATTTT. As protein: CASSMARGEGQPQHF.